Each of the 20 T cell receptor beta chains below was sequenced from the same sample in a study of vaccination and CD4 T cells after COVID-19. This sample's time point: late sampling 161 to 241 days after vaccination in a few convalescent patients. Treatment specified: roughly ten-day PBMC culture with coronavirus spike peptide pools or control peptides (ViraFEST assay). For these TCRs, the target antigens are not known. An Oncomine TCR Beta short-read assay was used to sequence the DNA from cultured CD4+ T cells. TCRdb re-derived calls from the PCR reads in MiXCR, one entry per CDR3 protein. The data contain 25,000 to 30,000 distinct CDR3 sequences, 41% of them singletons. Sequenced material: CD4+ T cells from blood, cultured in vitro, taken about 7 months after SARS-CoV-2 vaccination. Receptors originate from a human donor who had recovered from COVID-19.

This clonotype was recorded a few times. The chain employs TRBV20-1 and TRBJ2-3; weak D call: TRBD2 (5 bases). This CDR3 is 15 amino acids long. CDR1 is DFQATT and CDR2 is SNEGSKA in the germline V gene (reference sequence). V was trimmed by 4 bases and J by 4 bases, leaving 18 bases between them. CDR3 nucleotide sequence: TGCAGTGCTATCGTCGGGGTAGCGAGTTCAGATACGCAGTATTTT. Amino acids: CSAIVGVASSDTQYF.

This clonotype has only a few counts. V gene TRBV7-8 combines with J gene TRBJ1-2; D possibly corresponds to TRBD1 (5 bases). Germline CDR1 is SGHVS and CDR2 is FQNEAQ. The CDR3 runs 18 residues. The V end lost 1 base, the J end lost 0 bases, and 18 bases lay between the germline ends. CDR3 nucleotides: TGTGCCAGCAGCTTAGGGGTGCGGGGGAGTATCTCTAACTATGGCTACACCTTC. As protein: CASSLGVRGSISNYGYTF.

The table lists this clonotype with a few counts. The chain has TRBV20-1 and TRBJ2-5; no clear D gene. The CDR3 extends over 13 amino acids. The germline V gene has CDR1 DFQATT and CDR2 SNEGSKA (reference sequence). The CDR3 region is CSATIGRQETQYF. CDR3 bases: TGCAGCGCCACAATTGGACGGCAAGAGACCCAGTACTTC.

This rearrangement joins TRBV20-1 to TRBJ2-5, with a possible D match to TRBD2 (6 bases). CDR1 DFQATT and CDR2 SNEGSKA come from the germline V gene (reference sequence). CDR3 size: 16 residues. V dropped 0 bases and J dropped 1 base, with 15 bases sitting between them. The CDR3 DNA reads TGCAGTGCTAGAGATCCTACGGGACTGATCCAAGAGACCCAGTACTTC. Translating it yields CSARDPTGLIQETQYF.

The chain combines TRBV28 with TRBJ2-1; D unresolved. The CDR3 loop spans 10 amino acids. V lost 5 bases, J lost 5 bases, and 1 base lay in between. In germline, CDR1 is MDHEN, CDR2 SYDVKM. The CDR3 loop is CASSHNEQFF. CDR3 nucleotides: TGTGCCAGCAGTCACAATGAGCAGTTCTTC. The complete variable domain, with remaining parts taken from reference TRBV28 and TRBJ2-1, reads DVKVTQSSRYLVKRTGEKVFLECVQDMDHENMFWYRQDPGLGLRLIYFSYDVKMKEKGDIPEGYSVSREKKERFSLILESASTNQTSMYLCASSHNEQFFGPGTRLTVL.

This clonotype is termed medium-sized. The chain employs TRBV20-1 and TRBJ1-1; TRBD1 matches at 7 bases. Germline CDR1 reads DFQATT; CDR2 reads SNEGSKA (reference sequence). This CDR3 region has 13 residues. J gave up 2 bases and V 6 bases, and 6 bases lay outside the gene matches. Here the CDR3 DNA reads TGCAGTGCGAGGGACAGCTTAAACACTGAAGCTTTCTTT. It translates to CSARDSLNTEAFF.

This sequence joins TRBV5-8 and TRBJ2-7; no definite D call. Per germline, CDR1 SGHTS and CDR2 YDEGEE. The CDR3 loop spans 11 amino acids. The ends were cut back, 3 bases at V and 6 bases at J, with 7 bases in the middle. Here the CDR3 reads CASSSATEQYF. The CDR3 nucleotides are TGTGCCAGCAGCTCCGCTACCGAGCAGTACTTC.

V and J are TRBV29-1 and TRBJ2-3; tentative D call: TRBD2 (5 bases). From germline, CDR1 is SQVTM and CDR2 ANQGSEA. V lost 7 bases and J lost 3, with 17 bases in between. The CDR3 has 14 residues. For the CDR3, the DNA is TGCAGCGCACAGACTCGCCTAGCTACAGATACGCAGTATTTT. Protein product: CSAQTRLATDTQYF.

This clonotype was observed a few times. The rearrangement links TRBV6-1 to TRBJ2-3, with TRBD2 identical over 10 bases. In germline, CDR1 is MNHNS, CDR2 SASEGT. V gave up 7 bases and J gave up 7 bases; unmatched junction bases: 14. The CDR3 runs to 16 residues. The CDR3 DNA is TGTGCCAGCACCCTCGTGGGAGCGGGAGGGCCGTATACGCAGTATTTT. Its protein is CASTLVGAGGPYTQYF.

This clonotype was counted between two and nine times. This chain uses TRBV20-1 with TRBJ2-2; D gene uncertain. CDR1 is DFQATT, CDR2 SNEGSKA, per germline (reference sequence). This CDR3 comprises 12 residues. Trimming stripped 8 bases from V and 1 base from J, with 8 bases between. The CDR3: CSILGNTGELFF. CDR3 coding DNA: TGCAGTATCCTAGGGAACACCGGGGAGCTGTTTTTT.

The chain combines TRBV27 with TRBJ1-5; TRBD1 might be the D (6 bases). The CDR3 runs 16 residues. Trimming took off 6 bases at V and 9 bases at J, with 24 bases between the two ends. CDR1 is MNHEY and CDR2 is SMNVEV in the germline V gene (reference sequence). CDR3 amino acids: CASSPWGGQTGGPQHF. The DNA of the CDR3 is TGTGCCAGCAGCCCCTGGGGTGGACAGACCGGTGGGCCCCAGCATTTT.

The V and J genes are TRBV15 and TRBJ2-5; 11 nucleotides agree with TRBD2. V was pared by 1 base and J by 1 base, with 8 bases of the junction left unmatched. Germline V lookup: CDR1 LNHNV, CDR2 YYDKDF (reference sequence). The CDR3 is 18 residues long. The DNA of the CDR3 is TGTGCCACCAGCAGAGTACCCTGGCTAGCGGGAGGCCAAGAGACCCAGTACTTC. Its translation is CATSRVPWLAGGQETQYF.

This clonotype was found once. The V call is TRBV2, the J call TRBJ2-1; no definite D call. CDR1 and CDR2 from the germline V gene are SNHLY and FYNNEI. Trimming pared 10 bases from V and 3 bases from J, leaving 7 bases between. The CDR3 sequence is 11 residues long. The DNA for the CDR3 is TGTGCCACAGGATTCTACAATGAGCAGTTCTTC. Protein sequence: CATGFYNEQFF.

The V and J genes are TRBV6-5 and TRBJ2-7; perhaps TRBD2 as D (6 bases). The CDR3 is 15 amino acids. Per the germline V gene, CDR1 is MNHEY and CDR2 is SVGAGI. The V end lost 2 bases, the J end lost 4 bases, and 15 bases lay between the germline ends. The DNA for the CDR3 is TGTGCCAGCAGTTACAGGCGGGGAAGCGGGTACGAGCAGTACTTC. As protein: CASSYRRGSGYEQYF.

The gene calls are TRBV2 and TRBJ2-5, with 10 bases fitting TRBD2. This CDR3 has 13 residues. Germline trimming cut 6 bases from V and 4 bases from J; bases unmatched to any gene: 2. Germline V gene data show CDR1 as SNHLY and CDR2 as FYNNEI. Here the CDR3 DNA reads TGTGCCAGCAGGCCTAGCGGGGGAGAGACCCAGTACTTC. It encodes CASRPSGGETQYF.

The genes are TRBV24-1 and TRBJ2-1, with 11 bases matching TRBD2. CDR3 length: 17 residues. J lost 7 bases, V lost 3 bases, and 10 bases had no gene match. Germline V gene lookup returns CDR1 KGHDR and CDR2 SFDVKD. The CDR3 loop is CATSDDSGRGFANEQFF. The DNA for the CDR3 is TGTGCCACCAGTGATGATAGCGGGAGGGGGTTTGCTAATGAGCAGTTCTTC.

The chain links TRBV7-8 to TRBJ2-7, with D possibly matching TRBD2 (6 bases). CDR1 is SGHVS and CDR2 is FQNEAQ in the germline V gene. V was clipped by 5 bases and J by 6 bases, with 20 bases between them. CDR3 length: 15 amino acids. The CDR3 coding sequence is TGTGCCAGCAGCAAAGTGGCTAGCGACGCCTGCGAGCAGTACTTC. This gives the protein CASSKVASDACEQYF.

This sequence joins TRBV28 and TRBJ2-7; TRBD1 matches 9 bases. V lost 3 bases and J lost 4; bases outside the gene matches: 7. This CDR3 is 15 amino acids long. Germline loops: CDR1 MDHEN, CDR2 SYDVKM. In nucleotides, the CDR3 is TGTGCCAGCAGTTTTTCCGGGACAGGGAATTACGAGCAGTACTTC. Translation: CASSFSGTGNYEQYF. The entire variable domain, with the rest obtained from reference TRBV28 and TRBJ2-7, is as follows: DVKVTQSSRYLVKRTGEKVFLECVQDMDHENMFWYRQDPGLGLRLIYFSYDVKMKEKGDIPEGYSVSREKKERFSLILESASTNQTSMYLCASSFSGTGNYEQYFGPGTRLTVT.

The rearrangement links TRBV20-1 to TRBJ2-1; D remains ambiguous. V was pared by 3 bases and J by 9 bases, with 9 bases between. This CDR3 spans 11 amino acids. Germline loops: CDR1 DFQATT, CDR2 SNEGSKA (reference sequence). CDR3 coding DNA: TGCAGTGCTAGCCCGATTGGTGAGCAGTTCTTC. It yields the protein CSASPIGEQFF.

This clonotype has just a few counts. The chain recombines TRBV24-1 with TRBJ1-5; D ambiguous. Deletions cut 3 bases from V and 7 bases from J, with 12 bases between. CDR1 is KGHDR and CDR2 is SFDVKD in the germline V gene. CDR3 length: 14 residues. CDR3 protein: CATSDPENKQPQHF. DNA for the CDR3: TGTGCCACCAGTGATCCCGAGAATAAACAGCCCCAGCATTTT.